The clone carrying this TCR beta chain was counted only a few times. Its antigen is still unknown. The sample originates from a study of T-cell memory formation after mild COVID-19. This CDR3 is 14 amino acids long. The V and J ends lost 1 base and 7 bases respectively, with 13 bases between them. Germline CDR1 reads MNHNS; CDR2 reads SASEGT. TCRdb re-called the 5' RACE reads through MiXCR, storing one row per CDR3 protein. The table has hundreds of thousands of distinct CDR3 sequences, approximately 21% seen once. Study-wide findings and caveats: There were some responding clones in pre-infection memory, which suggested that cross-reactive memory had joined.

This chain links TRBV6-1 with TRBJ1-1, with unresolved D. The sequencing sample was made of PBMCs or a T cell subset sorted from them (not recorded which). The sequence was obtained from an adult woman who had mild COVID-19 (a few samples of this study predate the infection). Cell type and time point are not known. The CDR3 loop is CASSEVRTRVEAFF. As DNA, the CDR3 is TGTGCCAGCAGTGAAGTGAGGACGAGGGTTGAAGCTTTCTTT.